This T cell receptor (beta chain) is from a study of blood T cell repertoires in COVID-19 (dated by TCRdb to 2018 to 2021). For the wider study: The collaborator samples originated in the United States, Italy and Spain and spanned the acute and convalescent phases of COVID-19. The samples were drawn from two sources: the first 160 participants of the ongoing ImmuneRACE study, and 950 to 1,500 subjects contributed by 6 global collaborators. The material from the prospective study consisted of cDNA or gDNA derived from T cells, B-cell-depleted T cells, or PBMCs. A de-identified subject ID, COVID-19 status, age in years and sex were almost always included in the sample metadata. The repertoires were released in a freely available public database intended as a resource for research on the immune response to SARS-CoV-2. The dataset comprised deeply sampled blood TCRbeta repertoires from subjects exposed to, actively infected with, or recovered from COVID-19. Where available, HLA class I and class II types were taken from metadata supplied by the sample provider and were not determined by assay-based typing.

Results the study describes overall, beyond this receptor: The quantity of clinical and demographic metadata differed by source and by participant and was supplied without curation.

Trimming takes 2 bases from V and 7 bases from J, and the germline ends sit 9 bases apart. The cysteine opens and the phenylalanine closes a CDR3 of 14 amino acids. The read is trimmed to its CDR3 DNA, 42 bases read in frame from base 1. CDR1 and CDR2 (SGHTA, FQGTGA) derive from the germline V gene. The immunoSEQ Assay, a bias-controlled multiplex PCR, was used to amplify TCRbeta CDR3 regions from genomic DNA. As for how the authors treated the data: Within the assay, amplification of reference gene primers was used to estimate how many nucleated cells each sample contained. Sequence reads were collapsed and filtered to measure the absolute abundance of every unique TCRbeta CDR3 rearrangement. Productive Simpson clonality was computed per sample as the square root of Simpson's diversity index over productive rearrangements. TCRdb carries this immuneACCESS record with in-frame sequences only. Its versions omit some clonotypes, under half of them owing to an unresolved V gene in the studies checked, with the rest unexplained. V, J and clone size derive from that table, while D and trimming were established from the DNA sequence. In all, the sample holds over 150,000 clones, and roughly 81% of those were seen once. 7% to 10% of the sample goes to the ten largest clones.

This clone was counted only a few times. The antigen it binds to is not known. Per-base qualities were not stored, and no clone one base away is much larger. In Seattle, one collaborating source enrolled patients while the infection was active and tracked those patients longitudinally over the course of disease. Each collaborating institution followed its own protocols to collect whole blood in K2EDTA tubes. For TCRbeta analysis, collaborator samples were shipped as frozen whole blood, as isolated PBMCs, or as DNA extracted from either sample type. The chain uses TRBV7-3 and TRBJ1-6; a confident D gene designation cannot be given. Sequences were obtained from peripheral blood. The receptor was derived from a woman aged 55-70 years with COVID-19, enrolled during active disease. The CDR3 loop reads CASSLDMVNSPLHF. The DNA reads as follows: TGTGCCAGCAGCTTAGACATGGTGAATTCACCCCTCCACTTT.